The 25 T cell receptor beta chains below were found in one sample sequenced in a study of blood T cells in healthy people across ages. A J-beta primer mix and a sample-barcoded 5' primer were used in a second PCR of roughly 6 to 12 cycles. TCRdb called the 5' RACE reads again in MiXCR, with one record for every CDR3 protein. The sample gives under 2,000,000 distinct CDR3 sequences, 40% to 55% of which show up once; around 2.1% is in the top ten. Sequenced: blood. These receptors all come from a woman aged 40 to 50 in good health.

This clonotype appeared a single time. The rearrangement uses TRBV7-9 and TRBJ2-7; D is undetermined. Germline V gene data show CDR1 as SEHNR and CDR2 as FQNEAQ (reference sequence). The CDR3 has 14 amino acids. V was shortened by 5 bases and J by 2 bases, with 13 bases between the two germline ends. CDR3 bases: TGTGCCAGCAGCCCCCCTCAATCCCCCTACGAGCAGTACTTC. Protein sequence: CASSPPQSPYEQYF.

This clonotype was counted between two and nine times. The chain recombines TRBV5-1 with TRBJ2-5; TRBD1 matches at 10 bases. Germline assignment: CDR1 SGHRS and CDR2 YFSETQ. The CDR3 contains 15 residues. Trimming removed 4 bases from V and 2 bases from J; junction bases left unmatched: 5. CDR3 loop: CASSRGTGDQETQYF. The CDR3 DNA follows: TGCGCCAGCAGCCGGGGGACAGGGGATCAAGAGACCCAGTACTTC.

The genes are TRBV4-3 and TRBJ1-6; D is ambiguous. The CDR3 is 13 amino acids. V lost 0 bases, J lost 10 bases, and 7 bases lay in between. Germline V gene data show CDR1 as LGHNA and CDR2 as YSLEER. CDR3 coding DNA: TGCGCCAGCAGCCAAGAATTTTCATCACCCCTCCACTTT. Translating gives CASSQEFSSPLHF.

This clonotype has more than one count but fewer than ten. The rearrangement uses TRBV20-1 and TRBJ2-7; D call uncertain. The CDR3 runs to 12 residues. Per germline, CDR1 DFQATT and CDR2 SNEGSKA (reference sequence). The V gene lost 2 bases and the J gene lost 3 bases, with 8 bases spanning the gap. The CDR3 DNA is TGCAGTGCTAGATCGAACAACTACGAGCAGTACTTC. Encoded protein: CSARSNNYEQYF.

This chain joins TRBV27 and TRBJ1-2; 9 bases match TRBD1. The germline V gene encodes CDR1 MNHEY and CDR2 SMNVEV (reference sequence). J was trimmed by 4 bases and V by 0 bases; bases with no gene match: 3. The CDR3 covers 15 residues. The CDR3 DNA reads TGTGCCAGCAGTTTATCCACAGGGGGCCTCTATGGCTACACCTTC. Translating gives CASSLSTGGLYGYTF.

CDR3 residues: CASGISGTDTQYF. CDR3 bases: TGTGCCAGCGGCATTAGCGGTACAGATACGCAGTATTTT. This chain joins TRBV7-2 and TRBJ2-3, with a tentative D call TRBD2 (6 bases). CDR1 and CDR2 from the germline V gene are SGHTA and FQGNSA. CDR3 length: 13 amino acids. V shed 8 bases and J shed 3 bases, with 12 bases lying between them.

In its sample, this clonotype was seen a few times. This chain uses TRBV7-3 with TRBJ2-1; a possible D gene is TRBD1 (6 bases). V gave up 3 bases and J gave up 5 bases, with 11 bases separating them. CDR3 size: 14 residues. Germline CDR1 SGHTA, CDR2 FQGTGA. The DNA of the CDR3 is TGTGCCAGCAGCTTCGGGACACCGAACAATGAGCAGTTCTTC. Amino acids: CASSFGTPNNEQFF.

The chain couples TRBV11-1 to TRBJ1-2, with D unresolved. The V gene's germline CDR1 is SGHAT and CDR2 FQDESV (reference sequence). Trimming left V 0 bases short and J 4 bases short, with 9 bases between. The CDR3 spans 14 residues. The CDR3, as DNA: TGTGCCAGCAGCTTAGCAGGGCTCCGCTATGGCTACACCTTC. Translated: CASSLAGLRYGYTF.

This clonotype was counted a single time. Written as DNA, the CDR3 is TGTGCCAGCAGTGGTGCAGAGGTCTATGGCTACACCTTC. Its translation: CASSGAEVYGYTF. The chain carries TRBV2 and TRBJ1-2; D ambiguous. The CDR3 is 13 amino acids. Germline V gene data show CDR1 as SNHLY and CDR2 as FYNNEI. Trimming removed 4 bases at V and 4 bases at J, with 10 bases between. Using reference TRBV2 and TRBJ1-2 for the parts outside the CDR3, the full variable domain is EPEVTQTPSHQVTQMGQEVILRCVPISNHLYFYWYRQILGQKVEFLVSFYNNEISEKSEIFDDQFSVERPDGSNFTLKIRSTKLEDSAMYFCASSGAEVYGYTFGSGTRLTVV.

The CDR3 coding sequence is TGTGCCAGCAGCTCCGATGGGGGGGGCCTTAGTGAGCAGTTCTTC. Protein sequence: CASSSDGGGLSEQFF. The V gene is TRBV11-2, the J gene TRBJ2-1; the D gene is possibly TRBD2 (7 bases). The CDR3 runs 15 residues. Trimming removed 4 bases from V and 9 bases from J, with 19 bases in between. CDR1 SGHAT and CDR2 FQNNGV come from the germline V gene. Complete variable domain (other parts from reference TRBV11-2 and TRBJ2-1): EAGVAQSPRYKIIEKRQSVAFWCNPISGHATLYWYQQILGQGPKLLIQFQNNGVVDDSQLPKDRFSAERLKGVDSTLKIQPAKLEDSAVYLCASSSDGGGLSEQFFGPGTRLTVL.

Only a few counts were recorded for this clonotype. The chain is built from TRBV4-3 and TRBJ2-3; 7 bases agree with TRBD2. V shed 0 bases and J 10 bases; nucleotides not matched to a gene: 10. CDR3 length: 15 residues. The V gene's germline CDR1 is LGHNA and CDR2 YSLEER. CDR3: CASSQDPGRGVPQYF. The CDR3 coding sequence is TGCGCCAGCAGCCAAGATCCCGGTCGGGGGGTTCCGCAGTATTTT.

This clonotype has just one count. The chain is built from TRBV20-1 and TRBJ2-1, with D possibly being TRBD1 (5 bases). The germline V gene has CDR1 DFQATT and CDR2 SNEGSKA (reference sequence). CDR3 size: 16 residues. Between the trimmed V and J ends, which lost 7 bases and 0 bases, there was a span of 19 bases. The CDR3, as DNA: TGCAGTGTTCCCCGAGGTGGGGCCAGCTCCTACAATGAGCAGTTCTTC. Encoded protein: CSVPRGGASSYNEQFF.

CDR3 bases: TGCGCCAGCAAAAGGGGTTTCGGCGGGGAGCTGTTTTTT. It translates to CASKRGFGGELFF. The genes are TRBV10-1 and TRBJ2-2; the D gene is possibly TRBD1 (5 bases). Per germline, CDR1 WNHNN and CDR2 SYGVQD (reference sequence). V lost 7 bases to trimming and J lost 7 bases, with 13 bases between them. The CDR3 totals 13 residues.

This clonotype occurred a few times. The V gene is TRBV12-3 or TRBV12-4, the J gene TRBJ2-3; D remains ambiguous. The ends were cut back, 6 bases at V and 3 bases at J, with 10 bases in the middle. CDR3 length equals 13 residues. CDR3 nucleotides: TGTGCCAGCAGACTCAGTCGTACAGATACGCAGTATTTT. The encoded protein is CASRLSRTDTQYF.

The J gene is TRBJ2-3, the V gene TRBV7-9, with 7 bases lining up with TRBD2. CDR1 and CDR2 from the germline V gene are SEHNR and FQNEAQ (reference sequence). V lost 4 bases to trimming and J lost 2 bases; unmatched junction nucleotides: 6. The CDR3 consists of 15 residues. The CDR3 spells CASSSNRGDTDTQYF. CDR3 coding DNA: TGTGCCAGCAGCTCTAATCGGGGGGACACAGATACGCAGTATTTT.

J is TRBJ2-1 and V is TRBV3-1, with D tentatively TRBD2 (5 bases). The CDR3 is 18 amino acids. Trimming shortened V by 1 base and J by 3 bases, and 19 bases separated the two germline ends. Germline CDR1 is LGHDT and CDR2 is YNNKEL (reference sequence). Here the CDR3 reads CASSQGMFGRAFYNEQFF. The CDR3 DNA reads as TGTGCCAGCAGCCAAGGTATGTTCGGGCGGGCATTCTACAATGAGCAGTTCTTC.

The CDR3 loop is CASSQTGGNSYEQFF. The CDR3 DNA sequence: TGTGCCAGCAGTCAAACAGGGGGGAACAGCTATGAGCAGTTCTTC. The rearrangement links TRBV12-3 or TRBV12-4 to TRBJ2-1, with 8 positions matching TRBD1. The CDR3 is 15 residues long. V shed 5 bases, J shed 8 bases, and the junction held 11 bases outside the gene matches.

This clonotype has only a few counts. The CDR3 sequence: CSAREDAGLAVPYEQYF. The CDR3 DNA follows: TGCAGTGCTAGAGAAGATGCAGGACTAGCGGTTCCCTACGAGCAGTACTTC. V and J are TRBV20-1 and TRBJ2-7; 10 nucleotides line up with TRBD2. The CDR3 sequence is 17 residues long. J lost 2 bases, V lost 0 bases, and 10 bases had no gene match. CDR1 is DFQATT and CDR2 is SNEGSKA in the germline V gene (reference sequence).

The rearrangement uses TRBV11-1 and TRBJ2-5, with TRBD1 matching over 7 bases. CDR1 SGHAT and CDR2 FQDESV come from the germline V gene (reference sequence). V shed 5 bases, J shed 3 bases, and the junction held 9 bases outside the gene matches. CDR3 length: 15 amino acids. DNA for the CDR3: TGTGCCAGCAGCCTAACGGCTCAGGGGGAAGAGACCCAGTACTTC. Translated, it gives CASSLTAQGEETQYF. Using reference TRBV11-1 and TRBJ2-5 for the parts outside the CDR3, the full variable domain is EAEVAQSPRYKITEKSQAVAFWCDPISGHATLYWYRQILGQGPELLVQFQDESVVDDSQLPKDRFSAERLKGVDSTLKIQPAELGDSAMYLCASSLTAQGEETQYFGPGTRLLVL.

This clonotype was counted many times. This chain connects TRBV9 to TRBJ2-5; D is possibly TRBD1 (6 bases). The CDR3 is made up of 14 amino acids. Trimming stripped 3 bases from V and 11 bases from J, with 20 bases between. CDR1 and CDR2 (germline): SGDLS, YYNGEE. This CDR3 is CASSGTVDLPPQYF. CDR3 nucleotides: TGTGCCAGCAGCGGGACAGTAGATCTTCCACCTCAGTACTTC.

The chain is built from TRBV9 and TRBJ1-5; tentative D call: TRBD1 (6 bases). The CDR3 totals 14 residues. Per germline, CDR1 SGDLS and CDR2 YYNGEE. Trimming stripped 3 bases from V and 6 bases from J, with 13 bases between. The CDR3 reads CASSADRSRQPQHF. In DNA, the CDR3 is TGTGCCAGCAGCGCCGACAGGTCTCGTCAGCCCCAGCATTTT.

V is TRBV5-1 and J is TRBJ2-1; no firm D call. CDR1 is SGHRS, CDR2 YFSETQ, per germline. Trimming left V 5 bases short and J 8 bases short, with 14 bases between. This CDR3 has 13 amino acids. The CDR3 DNA follows: TGCGCCAGCAGAACTAAGGTGGGCGATGAGCAGTTCTTC. It codes for CASRTKVGDEQFF.

The chain combines TRBV7-3 with TRBJ1-2; D might be TRBD1 (5 bases). The CDR3 runs to 16 residues. Trimming took off 5 bases at V and 7 bases at J, with 23 bases between the two ends. Germline-derived CDR1 and CDR2 are SGHTA and FQGTGA. The CDR3 region has the DNA TGTGCCAGCAGCCCACCGGGAACAGTGGGGGTTTTTGGCTACACCTTC. The encoded protein is CASSPPGTVGVFGYTF.

This clonotype was found a few times. The chain recombines TRBV20-1 with TRBJ1-4; TRBD1 might be the D (6 bases). In germline, CDR1 is DFQATT, CDR2 SNEGSKA (reference sequence). Trimming shortened V by 1 base and J by 7 bases, and 13 bases separated the two germline ends. The CDR3 spans 14 residues. The CDR3 region has the DNA TGCAGTGCTAGAGTAACAGGGTCGCGTGAAAAACTGTTTTTT. This codes for CSARVTGSREKLFF.

The chain has TRBV6-1 and TRBJ2-5; 16 bases agree with TRBD2. V dropped 11 bases and J dropped 4; count of bases not matched to a gene: 22. The CDR3 runs 20 residues. Germline V gene sequence: CDR1 MNHNS, CDR2 SASEGT. CDR3 sequence reads: CAGIPPPGLAGGPGGETQYF. For the CDR3, the DNA is TGTGCCGGCATCCCGCCCCCGGGACTAGCGGGGGGGCCTGGAGGAGAGACCCAGTACTTC.